The rows below give T cell receptor beta chains drawn from one sample of a study of shared clonotypes between healthy human individuals. TCRdb's copy holds only in-frame clones and misses some; the assay was immunoSEQ multiplex PCR. This table has about 590,000 clones, roughly 95% appearing once. Sequencing input: naive CD8+ T cells sorted from blood. These receptors all stem from a young woman in good health. Each CDR3 is given with its conserved first and last residue. D genes are given only for firm matches. Size values are once, few and many counts, or a class for expanded clones, and some rows have none.

V	J	size	D	DNA	CDR3
TRBV29-1	TRBJ1-1	.	.	TGCAGCGTTGTTGGGGGGCTTGAGGCTTTCTTT	CSVVGGLEAFF
TRBV4-1	TRBJ2-2	.	.	TGCGCCAGCAGCCAAGGCGGGGCGCTCGGGGAGCTGTTTTTT	CASSQGGALGELFF
TRBV28	TRBJ1-3	.	.	TGTGCCGCCGGAACGTTGCGTGACGAAAACACCATATATTTT	CAAGTLRDENTIYF
TRBV27	TRBJ2-7	.	.	TGTGCCAGCAGTTTCCAGGGGACCTACGAGCAGTACTTC	CASSFQGTYEQYF
TRBV10-2	TRBJ2-3	.	TRBD2	TGCGCCAGCAAGGGACTAGCGGGAGCGGATACGCAGTATTTT	CASKGLAGADTQYF
TRBV19	TRBJ2-1	.	TRBD2	TGTGCCAGTAGTATAAGGGGACTAGCGGGAGGGAGGAATGAGCAGTTCTTC	CASSIRGLAGGRNEQFF
TRBV27	TRBJ2-3	.	.	TGTGCCAGCAGTTTAGTAGGAACTAGAAGAGATACGCAGTATTTT	CASSLVGTRRDTQYF
TRBV29-1	TRBJ2-7	.	.	TGCAGCGTTGTTGGGGGTTCCTACGAGCAGTACTTC	CSVVGGSYEQYF
TRBV28	TRBJ1-6	once	.	TGTGCCAGCAGTCACAGCCCCAGGGGACCCCTCCACTTT	CASSHSPRGPLHF
TRBV28	TRBJ2-2	.	TRBD1	TGTGCCAGCAGTCTCACAGGGGGTTCGAACACCGGGGAGCTGTTTTTT	CASSLTGGSNTGELFF
TRBV30	TRBJ2-1	.	TRBD2	TGTGCCTGGAGTGTACTTGGGACTAGTTGGTTCTTC	CAWSVLGTSWFF
TRBV7-8	TRBJ1-5	.	.	TGTGCCAGCAGCTTAATTGAGAGCAAGCCCCAGCATTTT	CASSLIESKPQHF
TRBV7-6	TRBJ1-5	.	.	TGTGCCAGCAGCTACGGGGTCGAGCAGCCCCAGCATTTT	CASSYGVEQPQHF
TRBV5-6	TRBJ2-2	once	.	TGTGCCAGCAGTTCCAGGAACACCGGGGAGCTGTTTTTT	CASSSRNTGELFF
TRBV28	TRBJ1-2	.	.	TGTGCCAGCAGTTTAGACTCCGTATATGGCTACACCTTC	CASSLDSVYGYTF
TRBV28	TRBJ2-7	once	.	TGTGCCAGCACCAAAGAGGGTATGGTACCTACCTACGAGCAGTACTTC	CASTKEGMVPTYEQYF
TRBV9	TRBJ1-1	.	.	TGTGCCAGCAGCCCTAAGGGAGAGGAAGCTTTCTTT	CASSPKGEEAFF
TRBV15	TRBJ2-1	once	.	TGTGCCACCAGCAGAGATCTCGATGAGCAGTTCTTC	CATSRDLDEQFF
TRBV30	TRBJ2-3	.	TRBD2	TGTGCCTGGAGTGTACGACTAGCGGGAGTTCCAGATACGCAGTATTTT	CAWSVRLAGVPDTQYF
TRBV13	TRBJ2-5	.	TRBD2	TGTGCCAGCAGCAAGTCACTAGCGGGGAGGGTTGAGACCCAGTACTTC	CASSKSLAGRVETQYF
TRBV10-2	TRBJ2-1	.	.	TGCGCCACAACAACGAGCTCCTACAATGAGCAGTTCTTC	CATTTSSYNEQFF
TRBV27	TRBJ2-6	.	.	TGTGCCAGCAGTACTGGGGCCAACGTCCTGACTTTC	CASSTGANVLTF
TRBV11-2	TRBJ1-3	.	.	TGTGCCAGCAGCTTAGACCTCGGCTCTGGAAACACCATATATTTT	CASSLDLGSGNTIYF
TRBV27	TRBJ1-2	.	.	TGTGCCAGCAGTCCAGGGGCGGGGGTGGGTAACTATGGCTACACCTTC	CASSPGAGVGNYGYTF
TRBV5-4	TRBJ2-7	once	TRBD1	TGTGCCAGCAGCCAAAAAGGACAGGGAGACTACGAGCAGTACTTC	CASSQKGQGDYEQYF
TRBV28	TRBJ2-7	.	TRBD1	TGTGCCAGCAGGGGGACAGGATACTACGAGCAGTACTTC	CASRGTGYYEQYF
TRBV9	TRBJ2-1	.	TRBD2	TGTGCCAGCAGCTCGGGACTAGCGGGAGGGGATGAAATTGAGCAGTTCTTC	CASSSGLAGGDEIEQFF
TRBV15	TRBJ2-1	once	.	TGTGCCACCAGCAGAGAGCGGTTCTCCTACAATGAGCAGTTCTTC	CATSRERFSYNEQFF
TRBV29-1	TRBJ2-3	.	.	TGCAGCGTTAGGTTCCCGAACACAGATACGCAGTATTTT	CSVRFPNTDTQYF
TRBV5-1	TRBJ2-7	.	.	TGCGCCAGCAGCTTGGGCGGAGCGGGTTACGAGCAGTACTTC	CASSLGGAGYEQYF
TRBV27	TRBJ2-7	.	TRBD2	TGTGCCAGCGGGTTAGCGGGAGGCGGCGAGCAGTACTTC	CASGLAGGGEQYF
TRBV27	TRBJ2-7	.	.	TGTGCCAGCAGAGCCCAGGGGGGGGCGAACGAGCAGTACTTC	CASRAQGGANEQYF
TRBV14	TRBJ1-2	.	.	TGTGCCAGCAGCCAAGAGCGGTATTATGGCTACACCTTC	CASSQERYYGYTF
TRBV25-1	TRBJ2-7	once	.	TGTGCCAGCAGTGATCCTTTCTACGAGCAGTACTTC	CASSDPFYEQYF
TRBV2	TRBJ2-7	.	.	TGTGCCAGCAGTGAAGGGCAGATGATCTACGAGCAGTACTTC	CASSEGQMIYEQYF